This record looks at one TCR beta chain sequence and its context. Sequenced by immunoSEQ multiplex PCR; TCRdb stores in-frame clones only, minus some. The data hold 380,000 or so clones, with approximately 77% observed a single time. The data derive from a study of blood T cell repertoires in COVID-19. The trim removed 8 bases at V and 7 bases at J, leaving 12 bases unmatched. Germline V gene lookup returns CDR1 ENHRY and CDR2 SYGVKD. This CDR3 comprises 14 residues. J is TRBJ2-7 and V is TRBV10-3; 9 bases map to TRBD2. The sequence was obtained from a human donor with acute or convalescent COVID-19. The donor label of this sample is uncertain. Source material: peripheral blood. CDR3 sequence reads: CAIGWVAGAGEQYF. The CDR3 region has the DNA TGTGCCATCGGTTGGGTAGCGGGAGCAGGTGAGCAGTACTTC.